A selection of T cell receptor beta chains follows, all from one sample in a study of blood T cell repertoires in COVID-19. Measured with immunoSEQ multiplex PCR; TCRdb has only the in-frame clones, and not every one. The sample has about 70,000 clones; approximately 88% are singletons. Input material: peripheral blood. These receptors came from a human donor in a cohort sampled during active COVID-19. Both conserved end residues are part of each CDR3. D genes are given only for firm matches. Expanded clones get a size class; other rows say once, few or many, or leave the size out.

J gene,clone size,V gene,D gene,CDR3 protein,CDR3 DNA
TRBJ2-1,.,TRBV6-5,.,CASAEAAYNEQFF,TGTGCCAGCGCCGAGGCCGCTTACAATGAGCAGTTCTTC
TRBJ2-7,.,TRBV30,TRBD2,CAWSARGVEQYF,TGTGCCTGGAGTGCCCGGGGGGTCGAGCAGTACTTC
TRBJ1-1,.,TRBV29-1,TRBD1,CSVLTGWTEAFF,TGCAGCGTGCTGACAGGGTGGACTGAAGCTTTCTTT
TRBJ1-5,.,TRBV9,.,CASSVGTEYQPQHF,TGTGCCAGCAGCGTAGGGACAGAATATCAGCCCCAGCATTTT
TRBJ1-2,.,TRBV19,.,CASSDSSWGYTF,TGTGCCAGTAGTGACTCGAGCTGGGGCTACACCTTC
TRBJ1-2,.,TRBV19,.,CASSLQGLVVSSGYTF,TGTGCCAGTAGTTTGCAGGGACTCGTCGTCTCCTCTGGCTACACCTTC
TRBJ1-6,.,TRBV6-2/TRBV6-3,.,CASSLTENSPLHF,TGTGCCAGCAGTTTGACAGAAAATTCACCCCTCCACTTT
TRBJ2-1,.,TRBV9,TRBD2,CASTRGGTSGRGDEQFF,TGTGCCAGCACCCGGGGTGGGACTAGCGGGAGAGGAGATGAGCAGTTCTTC
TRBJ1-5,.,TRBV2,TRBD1,CASTVGQVKNQPQHF,TGTGCCAGCACCGTAGGACAGGTCAAAAATCAGCCCCAGCATTTT
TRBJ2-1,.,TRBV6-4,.,CATSPQRSSYNEQFF,TGTGCCACCTCGCCTCAGAGGTCCTCCTACAATGAGCAGTTCTTC
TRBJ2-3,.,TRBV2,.,CASSLTGSLDTQYF,TGTGCCAGCAGTCTGACAGGATCCCTAGATACGCAGTATTTT
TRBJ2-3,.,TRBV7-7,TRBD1,CASSPGQFTDTQYF,TGTGCCAGCAGCCCGGGACAGTTCACAGATACGCAGTATTTT
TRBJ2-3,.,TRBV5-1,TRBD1,CASSAQPGQSTDTQYF,TGCGCCAGCAGCGCCCAACCGGGACAGAGCACAGATACGCAGTATTTT
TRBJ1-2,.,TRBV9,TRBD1,CASSVGERGRVYGYTF,TGTGCCAGCAGCGTAGGCGAGAGGGGGCGCGTCTATGGCTACACCTTC
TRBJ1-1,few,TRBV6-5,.,CATELEVNTEAFF,TGTGCCACGGAACTAGAGGTGAACACTGAAGCTTTCTTT
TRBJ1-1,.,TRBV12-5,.,CASGLGQVTEAFF,TGTGCTAGTGGTTTGGGACAGGTTACTGAAGCTTTCTTT
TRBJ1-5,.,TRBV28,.,CASTTRQPNQPQHF,TGTGCCAGCACCACCAGACAACCTAATCAGCCCCAGCATTTT
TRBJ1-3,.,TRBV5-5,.,CASDTPNGNTIYF,TGTGCCAGCGACACCCCAAATGGAAACACCATATATTTT